The rows below give T cell receptor beta chains drawn from one sample of a study of blood T cell repertoires in COVID-19. TCRdb's copy holds only in-frame clones and misses some; the assay was immunoSEQ multiplex PCR. This sample has about 170,000 clones, with approximately 88% found just once. The specimen was peripheral blood. All receptors derive from an elderly woman with active or convalescent COVID-19. The CDR3 runs from the conserved cysteine through the conserved F or W. The D gene is left open where the match is weak. Clone size appears in some rows only: once, few, many, or a class for an expanded clone.

v_call	d_call	j_call	clone_size	cdr3_nt	cdr3_aa
TRBV7-9	TRBD1	TRBJ1-4	NA	TGTGCCAGCAGCTTTGGGACAGGTAAATCCAATGAAAAACTGTTTTTT	CASSFGTGKSNEKLFF
TRBV10-2	TRBD2	TRBJ2-1	NA	TGCGCCGGTGGACTTGCGGGGGGGCGTGAGCAGTTCTTC	CAGGLAGGREQFF
TRBV19	NA	TRBJ2-1	NA	TGTGCCAGTAGTATAGAGGGGGGACAGCGAAGGAAGCAGTTCTTC	CASSIEGGQRRKQFF
TRBV6-5	NA	TRBJ1-1	NA	TGTGCCAGCAGTTACTCGAAGGTAGGGAGGGAAACTGAAGCTTTCTTT	CASSYSKVGRETEAFF
TRBV30	NA	TRBJ2-6	NA	TGTGCCTGGAGTTTTGTCAGGCCCTCTGGGGCCAACGTCCTGACTTTC	CAWSFVRPSGANVLTF
TRBV5-6	NA	TRBJ1-6	NA	TGTGCCAGCAGCTTGGGACAGCTGAGCTCCTATAATTCACCCCTCCACTTT	CASSLGQLSSYNSPLHF
TRBV27	NA	TRBJ2-7	NA	TGTGCCAGCAGACCCCTGGGAGGACACCACGAGCAGTACTTC	CASRPLGGHHEQYF
TRBV9	TRBD1	TRBJ2-2	NA	TGTGCCAGCAGCGTAGGGACAGGGAGCACCGGGGAGCTGTTTTTT	CASSVGTGSTGELFF
TRBV27	TRBD1	TRBJ2-5	once	TGTGCCAGCAGTTTATCTCCGGGACAGGGGGGTGGTGGCCAAGAGACCCAGTACTTC	CASSLSPGQGGGGQETQYF
TRBV5-1	NA	TRBJ1-4	NA	TGCGCCAGCAGTCGGGACACCGGTATCGAAAAACTGTTTTTT	CASSRDTGIEKLFF
TRBV5-1	TRBD1	TRBJ1-1	NA	TGCGCCAGCGGAACAGGACAGGGAATAGGAGAGACTGAAGCTTTCTTT	CASGTGQGIGETEAFF
TRBV7-2	TRBD1	TRBJ1-1	NA	TGTGCCAGCAGCCAGGACAGGGGAATTTCTGAAGCTTTCTTT	CASSQDRGISEAFF
TRBV5-1	TRBD1	TRBJ1-1	NA	TGCGCCAGCAGCTTGGTCCAGGGGGGCACTGAAGCTTTCTTT	CASSLVQGGTEAFF
TRBV2	NA	TRBJ2-1	NA	TGTGCCAGCATAGGAACGGAACCTAGCTCCTACAATGAGCAGTTCTTC	CASIGTEPSSYNEQFF
TRBV4-1	NA	TRBJ1-2	NA	TGCGCCAGCAGCCATCCTCCTTCAGGCACCTATGGCTACACCTTC	CASSHPPSGTYGYTF
TRBV7-2	TRBD2	TRBJ2-2	NA	TGTGCCAGCAGCTTAGCACGGGCGGGGGGGCCTCATCTGAACACCGGGGAGCTGTTTTTT	CASSLARAGGPHLNTGELFF
TRBV7-2	NA	TRBJ1-2	NA	TGTGCCAGCAGCCTAGGGGGGCAGGTTTATGGCTACACCTTC	CASSLGGQVYGYTF
TRBV7-9	NA	TRBJ1-1	NA	TGTGCCAGCAGCTTTGGGGCTAACACTGAAGCTTTCTTT	CASSFGANTEAFF
TRBV29-1	TRBD1	TRBJ1-6	NA	TGCAGCGCCCGAACAGGGGCGAATAATTCACCCCTCCACTTT	CSARTGANNSPLHF
TRBV3-1/TRBV3-2	TRBD1	TRBJ1-2	NA	TGTGCCAGCAGCCCCCGACAGGGGGCGGAAGGCTACACCTTC	CASSPRQGAEGYTF
TRBV19	NA	TRBJ1-2	once	TGTGCCAGTAGTATACCAGGACAATACTATGGCTACACCTTC	CASSIPGQYYGYTF
TRBV7-2	NA	TRBJ1-1	NA	TGTGCCAGCAGCTTAGCGGCAGGGTTGAACACTGAAGCTTTCTTT	CASSLAAGLNTEAFF
TRBV9	NA	TRBJ1-4	NA	TGTGCCAGCAGCCCCAAACTGGCGGAAGGGGTAACTAATGAAAAACTGTTTTTT	CASSPKLAEGVTNEKLFF
TRBV18	NA	TRBJ2-3	NA	TGTGCCAGCTCAACTTACACAGATACGCAGTATTTT	CASSTYTDTQYF
TRBV6-5	NA	TRBJ1-4	NA	TGTGCCAGCAGACAGACGGTTGCAACTAATGAAAAACTGTTTTTT	CASRQTVATNEKLFF
TRBV6-1	NA	TRBJ1-1	NA	TGTGCCAGCAGTGAAGGATGGCAGGTGAGAGCTTTCTTT	CASSEGWQVRAFF
TRBV12-5	TRBD2	TRBJ2-5	NA	TGTGCTAGTGGTTTGATGGTCCTAGCGGGATTCCAAGAGACCCAGTACTTC	CASGLMVLAGFQETQYF
TRBV7-2	TRBD2	TRBJ2-5	NA	TGTGCCAGCAGCCCATTTAGAAGCGGGGGGCCGGAGACCCAGTACTTC	CASSPFRSGGPETQYF
TRBV7-3	TRBD1	TRBJ1-2	NA	TGTGCCAGCAGCTTAAGGCAGGGGGCTGGTTCCTATGGCTACACCTTC	CASSLRQGAGSYGYTF
TRBV27	TRBD1	TRBJ1-6	few	TGTGCCAGCAGCCGAGGGACAGATAATTCACCCCTCCACTTT	CASSRGTDNSPLHF
TRBV3-1/TRBV3-2	TRBD2	TRBJ2-3	few	TGTGCCAGCAGCGCCCGACTAGCGGGGGGCGCAGATACGCAGTATTTT	CASSARLAGGADTQYF
TRBV6-4	TRBD1	TRBJ1-2	NA	TGTGCCAGCAGAAGGGACAGTGGCAGCTATGGCTACACCTTC	CASRRDSGSYGYTF
TRBV4-2	NA	TRBJ2-3	few	TGTGCCAGCAGCCAAGATCCCCAGGGGGGCCGAGGCACAGATACGCAGTATTTT	CASSQDPQGGRGTDTQYF
TRBV18	TRBD1	TRBJ2-4	NA	TGTGCCAGCTCCCTAGGACAGGCTAAAAACATTCAGTACTTC	CASSLGQAKNIQYF
TRBV7-9	NA	TRBJ2-7	NA	TGTGCCTCGACTTCAGGGGTCTCTTCCTCCTACGAGCAGTACTTC	CASTSGVSSSYEQYF
TRBV18	TRBD1	TRBJ2-3	NA	TGTGCCAGCTCACCCCAAGGACAGGGGGTCGGCACAGATACGCAGTATTTT	CASSPQGQGVGTDTQYF
TRBV3-1/TRBV3-2	TRBD1	TRBJ2-7	NA	TGTGCCAGCAGCCAAGAGGGACGACAGGGGGGGTACTACGAGCAGTACTTC	CASSQEGRQGGYYEQYF
TRBV18	NA	TRBJ1-1	NA	TGTGCCAGCTCCCAGTCCGGGACACTGAACACTGAAGCTTTCTTT	CASSQSGTLNTEAFF
TRBV10-3	TRBD1	TRBJ1-5	NA	TGTGCCATCAGCCCTGACAGGGTAGTCGAGCAGCCCCAGCATTTT	CAISPDRVVEQPQHF
TRBV4-2	NA	TRBJ2-7	few	TGTGCCAGCAGCCCTACTAGTAGCTCCTACGAGCAGTACTTC	CASSPTSSSYEQYF
TRBV7-8	TRBD1	TRBJ1-2	few	TGTGCCAGCAGCTCCTCCAGAGGGGGCGGTGGCTACACCTTC	CASSSSRGGGGYTF
TRBV6-2/TRBV6-3	TRBD1	TRBJ1-2	NA	TGTGCCAGCAGTCGCACCGGGACAGGTAACGGCTACACCTTC	CASSRTGTGNGYTF
TRBV7-2	NA	TRBJ1-5	NA	TGTGCCAGCAGCCCCGCCCCAGGGGGCAATCAGCCCCAGCATTTT	CASSPAPGGNQPQHF
TRBV6-2/TRBV6-3	TRBD1	TRBJ1-6	NA	TGTGCCAGCACCCCGACAGGGGATTCACCCCTCCACTTT	CASTPTGDSPLHF
TRBV20-1	TRBD2	TRBJ2-1	NA	TGCAGTGCTAGTTCCGGGGAGGGTTCCTACAATGAGCAGTTCTTC	CSASSGEGSYNEQFF
TRBV5-4	TRBD1	TRBJ1-2	NA	TGTGCCAGCAGACCTACAGGGGGCGCCTCCTATGGCTACACCTTC	CASRPTGGASYGYTF
TRBV18	TRBD1	TRBJ1-2	NA	TGTGCCAGCTCACGGGGTCGACAGGGGCGTTCTTGGACCTTC	CASSRGRQGRSWTF
TRBV19	TRBD1	TRBJ2-5	NA	TGTGCCATCGCGGAGTCCGGGGACAGGGGCGAGACCCAGTACTTC	CAIAESGDRGETQYF
TRBV9	TRBD1	TRBJ1-5	NA	TGTGCCAGCAGCCCCCAGGGGGACAGGGGTCAGCCCCAGCATTTT	CASSPQGDRGQPQHF
TRBV7-2	TRBD2	TRBJ2-3	once	TGTGCCAGCAGCACCTCTCGACTAGCGGGGGGGCAGAGCACAGATACGCAGTATTTT	CASSTSRLAGGQSTDTQYF
TRBV29-1	NA	TRBJ1-2	NA	TGCAGCGTTGAAAGAGGGTTGGAGGGCTACACCTTC	CSVERGLEGYTF
TRBV2	TRBD1	TRBJ2-7	few	TGTGCCAGCAGCGACAGGGGGCCAACGGCTCGCTACGAGCAGTACTTC	CASSDRGPTARYEQYF
TRBV7-2	NA	TRBJ2-7	NA	TGTGCCAGCAGGTTAGCAGGGACATCCAGCTCCTACGAGCAGTACTTC	CASRLAGTSSSYEQYF
TRBV30	NA	TRBJ1-3	NA	TGTGCCTGGAGTGGGAGCGGCGCCTCTGGAAACACCATATATTTT	CAWSGSGASGNTIYF
TRBV29-1	NA	TRBJ2-7	NA	TGCAGCGGACGGACTGGGGCCTACGAGCAGTACTTC	CSGRTGAYEQYF
TRBV6-5	TRBD1	TRBJ1-1	NA	TGTGCCAGCAGTTACTATTCCGGGACAGGGGACACTGAAGCTTTCTTT	CASSYYSGTGDTEAFF
TRBV29-1	NA	TRBJ1-5	NA	TGCAGCGTTGGCGCCGGGGAGGGCAATCAGCCCCAGCATTTT	CSVGAGEGNQPQHF
TRBV4-3	TRBD2	TRBJ2-3	once	TGCGCCAGCAGCCAAGACCTCCGCGGGACTAGCGGGGGGAGAGATACGCAGTATTTT	CASSQDLRGTSGGRDTQYF
TRBV7-9	TRBD1	TRBJ2-5	NA	TGTGCCAGCAGCTTAGAAAGGGACAGAAGTAAAGAGACCCAGTACTTC	CASSLERDRSKETQYF
TRBV7-2	TRBD1	TRBJ1-1	NA	TGTGCCAGCAGCCGGACAGGGGGCTGGGCTTTCTTT	CASSRTGGWAFF